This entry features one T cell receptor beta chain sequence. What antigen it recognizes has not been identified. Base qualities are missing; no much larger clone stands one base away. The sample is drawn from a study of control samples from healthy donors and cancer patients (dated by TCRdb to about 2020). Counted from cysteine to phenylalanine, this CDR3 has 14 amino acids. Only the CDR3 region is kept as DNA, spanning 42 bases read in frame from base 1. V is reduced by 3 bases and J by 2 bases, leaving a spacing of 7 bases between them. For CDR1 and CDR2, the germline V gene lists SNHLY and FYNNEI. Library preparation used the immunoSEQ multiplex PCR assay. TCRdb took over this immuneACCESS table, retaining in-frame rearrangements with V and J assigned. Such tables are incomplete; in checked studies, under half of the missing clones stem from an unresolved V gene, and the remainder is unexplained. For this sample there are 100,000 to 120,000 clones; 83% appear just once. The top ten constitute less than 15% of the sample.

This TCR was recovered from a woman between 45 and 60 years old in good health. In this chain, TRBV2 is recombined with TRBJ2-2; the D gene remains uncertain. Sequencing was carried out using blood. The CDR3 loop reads CASSDSPNTGELFF. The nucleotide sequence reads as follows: TGTGCCAGCAGTGATTCTCCAAACACCGGGGAGCTGTTTTTT.